This TCR beta chain was profiled in a study of T cell changes during pregnancy in multiple sclerosis. CDR3 length equals 16 residues. Germline V gives CDR1 SSHAT, CDR2 FNYEAQ (reference sequence). J gave up 3 bases and V 1 base, and 3 bases lay outside the gene matches. The repertoire was sequenced with immunoSEQ multiplex PCR; TCRdb's copy has only in-frame clones and lacks some. The sample records around 23,000 clones, 80% to 95% being singletons. This clonotype was obtained from a female donor with multiple sclerosis, enrolled in a pregnancy study. V is TRBV7-7 and J is TRBJ2-2, with 9 bases fitting TRBD1. The sequencing here drew on CD8+ T cells from peripheral blood mononuclear cells, taken in the third trimester of pregnancy. This chain's CDR3 is CASSLGDREHTGELFF. In DNA, the CDR3 is TGTGCCAGCAGCTTAGGGGACAGGGAACACACCGGGGAGCTGTTTTTT. The variable domain in full, with the rest retrieved from reference TRBV7-7 and TRBJ2-2, is GAGVSQSPRYKVTKRGQDVTLRCDPISSHATLYWYQQALGQGPEFLTYFNYEAQPDKSGLPSDRFSAERPEGSISTLTIQRTEQRDSAMYRCASSLGDREHTGELFFGEGSRLTVL.